This passage covers 32 T cell receptor beta chains from one sample sequenced in a study of cytomegalovirus exposure and HLA in healthy donors. Vbeta (60) and Jbeta (13) primers were used in the PCR. Using immunoSEQ multiplex PCR, the repertoire was profiled, and TCRdb retains in-frame clones only, with some absent. The sample shows some 150,000 clones, roughly 74% of them seen only once. Sequencing was performed on PBMCs. The receptors come from a man younger than 35 in good health and CMV-seronegative.

The chain joins TRBV4-1 to TRBJ2-5; 16 positions agree with TRBD2. In germline, CDR1 is MGHRA, CDR2 YSYEKL. Trimming removed 5 bases from V and 3 bases from J; junction bases left unmatched: 3. There are 16 residues in the CDR3. This chain's CDR3 is CASSWGLAGGEETQYF. The CDR3 DNA is TGCGCCAGCAGCTGGGGACTAGCGGGGGGGGAAGAGACCCAGTACTTC.

CDR3 DNA sequence: TGCGCCAGCAGCCAAGAATGGAGGAGAGAAGAGACCCAGTACTTC. Translating it yields CASSQEWRREETQYF. The genes are TRBV4-3 and TRBJ2-5, with D possibly TRBD2 on 5 matching bases. Trimming left V 0 bases short and J 3 bases short, with 11 bases between. Looked up from germline, CDR1 is LGHNA and CDR2 is YSLEER. This CDR3 is 15 amino acids long.

The chain uses TRBV6-4 and TRBJ1-1, with D uncertain. V lost 0 bases and J 2 bases, leaving 13 bases between the germline ends. Looked up from germline, CDR1 is MRHNA and CDR2 is SNTAGT. The CDR3 spans 16 residues. The CDR3 DNA is TGTGCCAGCAGTGACTCGGTCGAGACACCCAACACTGAAGCTTTCTTT. Protein product: CASSDSVETPNTEAFF.

Only a few counts were recorded for this clone. The rearrangement joins TRBV28 to TRBJ1-5; D is unclear. The CDR3 is 15 amino acids. The germline V gene has CDR1 MDHEN and CDR2 SYDVKM. V dropped 6 bases and J dropped 1 base, with 13 bases sitting between them. In nucleotides, the CDR3 is TGTGCCAGCAGCCGACCCCTAGACAGCAATCAGCCCCAGCATTTT. Protein sequence: CASSRPLDSNQPQHF.

The sample holds a few counts of this clone. The chain uses TRBV9 and TRBJ2-5; 14 positions agree with TRBD2. This CDR3 is built from 15 residues. CDR1 is SGDLS, CDR2 YYNGEE, per germline. J was trimmed by 2 bases and V by 5 bases; bases with no gene match: 2. The CDR3, as DNA: TGTGCCAGCAGGAGGACTAGCGGGGGGCAAGAGACCCAGTACTTC. Its translation: CASRRTSGGQETQYF. The whole variable domain, remainder taken from reference TRBV9 and TRBJ2-5, is DSGVTQTPKHLITATGQRVTLRCSPRSGDLSVYWYQQSLDQGLQFLIQYYNGEERAKGNILERFSAQQFPDLHSELNLSSLELGDSALYFCASRRTSGGQETQYFGPGTRLLVL.

This clone was counted between two and nine times. The genes are TRBV19 and TRBJ2-5; D possibly corresponds to TRBD1 (7 bases). With 10 bases removed from V and 0 bases from J, the gap between germline ends came to 15 bases. The CDR3 is made up of 14 amino acids. Germline V lookup: CDR1 LNHDA, CDR2 SQIVND (reference sequence). The CDR3 DNA sequence: TGTGCCACAAGCGCAGGGGGGAACCAAGAGACCCAGTACTTC. This codes for CATSAGGNQETQYF.

V and J are TRBV4-1 and TRBJ2-1; D is possibly TRBD1 (6 bases). Trimming removed 1 base from V and 3 bases from J, with 10 bases in between. CDR3 length: 15 amino acids. Germline V CDR1 and CDR2: MGHRA, YSYEKL. The CDR3 region is CASSQAGAVYNEQFF. CDR3 in DNA: TGCGCCAGCAGCCAAGCAGGGGCCGTCTACAATGAGCAGTTCTTC.

This chain uses TRBV4-1 with TRBJ2-2; possible D gene TRBD2, 6 bases. Germline V CDR1 and CDR2: MGHRA, YSYEKL. Trimming took 1 base from V and 5 from J, leaving 11 bases between them. This CDR3 is 15 amino acids long. This CDR3 is CASSQGWGRTGELFF. The CDR3 DNA reads as TGCGCCAGCAGCCAAGGATGGGGGAGGACCGGGGAGCTGTTTTTT.

The chain recombines TRBV7-3 with TRBJ2-1; tentatively, D is TRBD1 (6 bases). This CDR3 comprises 15 residues. Per the germline V gene, CDR1 is SGHTA and CDR2 is FQGTGA. The V end lost 2 bases, the J end lost 3 bases, and 11 bases lay between the germline ends. CDR3 bases: TGTGCCAGCAGCTTAGGGTCAGGGGACTACAATGAGCAGTTCTTC. Protein: CASSLGSGDYNEQFF.

This chain joins TRBV6-1 and TRBJ2-5; 7 nucleotides agree with TRBD1. CDR3 size: 14 residues. The V gene's germline CDR1 is MNHNS and CDR2 SASEGT. The junction had 5 bases not matched to a gene; V was cut back by 6 bases and J by 1 base. CDR3 in amino acids: CASSFGTAQETQYF. CDR3 coding DNA: TGTGCCAGCAGCTTCGGGACAGCCCAAGAGACCCAGTACTTC.

This chain links TRBV5-1 with TRBJ1-1; D not resolved. The CDR3 is 14 amino acids. The germline gives CDR1 SGHRS, CDR2 YFSETQ. V was pared by 0 bases and J by 1 base, with 7 bases between. DNA for the CDR3: TGCGCCAGCAGCTTGGTTCCAGGGAACACTGAAGCTTTCTTT. This translates into CASSLVPGNTEAFF.

This rearrangement joins TRBV10-3 to TRBJ1-5, with TRBD1 identical over 8 bases. CDR1 and CDR2 from the germline V gene are ENHRY and SYGVKD. The CDR3 loop spans 13 amino acids. Trimming cost V 4 bases and J 6 bases; bases outside gene matches: 2. CDR3 in DNA: TGTGCCATCAGTGGTGACAGGGGTCAGCCCCAGCATTTT. As protein: CAISGDRGQPQHF.

This clone occurred once. The V and J genes are TRBV25-1 and TRBJ2-2; D is unresolved. This CDR3 region has 18 residues. CDR1 is MGHDK and CDR2 is SYGVNS in the germline V gene. Between the trimmed V and J ends, which lost 5 bases and 0 bases, there was a span of 19 bases. The chain's CDR3 is CASSTPSAEVANTGELFF. Written as DNA, the CDR3 is TGTGCCAGCAGTACCCCTTCGGCGGAAGTCGCGAACACCGGGGAGCTGTTTTTT.

To note about this clone: Other DNA variants within this sample encode the same CDR3. The V and J genes are TRBV28 and TRBJ1-2, with D perhaps TRBD1 (6 bases). Germline assignment: CDR1 MDHEN and CDR2 SYDVKM. This CDR3 comprises 14 residues. The V end was cut by 4 bases, the J end by 5 bases, with 14 bases between. The CDR3 DNA is TGTGCCAGCAGTTCCCCCGACAGGCGTTATGGCTACACCTTC. It encodes CASSSPDRRYGYTF.

The rearrangement links TRBV11-3 to TRBJ2-7; TRBD1 matches 9 bases. Per germline, CDR1 SGHNT and CDR2 YENEEA. The V gene end was trimmed by 3 bases and the J gene end by 2 bases; junction bases not matched to a gene: 2. This CDR3 contains 14 residues. CDR3 nucleotide sequence: TGTGCCAGCAGCTTGGGGACAGGGCCCTACGAGCAGTACTTC. This codes for CASSLGTGPYEQYF.

Only one count was recorded for this clone. The chain carries TRBV2 and TRBJ1-1; 11 bases agree with TRBD1. There are 14 residues in the CDR3. Losses at the gene ends were 5 bases for V and 4 bases for J; bases not matched to a gene: 3. Germline V CDR1 and CDR2: SNHLY, FYNNEI. CDR3 region: CASSWTGGITEAFF. Here the CDR3 DNA reads TGTGCCAGCAGTTGGACAGGGGGCATCACTGAAGCTTTCTTT.

This clone was seen a single time. The gene calls are TRBV11-2 and TRBJ1-4; D unresolved. The CDR3 contains 17 residues. Germline values: CDR1 SGHAT, CDR2 FQNNGV. The V and J ends lost 2 bases and 0 bases respectively, with 13 bases between them. In DNA form, the CDR3 reads TGTGCCAGCAGCTTAATCGTCGGCAGGCCAACTAATGAAAAACTGTTTTTT. Protein product: CASSLIVGRPTNEKLFF.

This chain uses TRBV5-1 with TRBJ1-4; possibly TRBD1 for D (6 bases). Trimming left V 0 bases short and J 6 bases short, with 12 bases between. Per the germline V gene, CDR1 is SGHRS and CDR2 is YFSETQ. The CDR3 extends over 15 amino acids. The CDR3: CASSLEGRGYEKLFF. CDR3 nucleotides: TGCGCCAGCAGCTTGGAAGGCAGGGGCTATGAAAAACTGTTTTTT. The whole variable domain, filled in from reference TRBV5-1 and TRBJ1-4, reads KAGVTQTPRYLIKTRGQQVTLSCSPISGHRSVSWYQQTPGQGLQFLFEYFSETQRNKGNFPGRFSGRQFSNSRSEMNVSTLELGDSALYLCASSLEGRGYEKLFFGSGTQLSVL.

This clone was seen a handful of times. V is TRBV29-1 and J is TRBJ1-1, with TRBD1 as a possible D gene (6 bases). Germline CDR1 reads SQVTM; CDR2 reads ANQGSEA. The V gene lost 7 bases and the J gene lost 6 bases, with 15 bases spanning the gap. This CDR3 spans 12 amino acids. The CDR3 loop reads CSAQLQGAEAFF. Written as DNA, the CDR3 is TGCAGCGCCCAACTACAGGGAGCTGAAGCTTTCTTT.

The V call is TRBV4-2, the J call TRBJ1-5, with 8 bases matching TRBD1. This CDR3 is 22 amino acids long. Looked up from germline, CDR1 is LGHNA and CDR2 is YNFKEQ. V lost 1 base to trimming and J lost 0 bases; unmatched junction nucleotides: 20. As DNA, the CDR3 is TGTGCCAGCAGCCAAGCGTGGAGGAAACCCGACAGGGGTGGTTATAGCAATCAGCCCCAGCATTTT. Translation: CASSQAWRKPDRGGYSNQPQHF.

The rearrangement uses TRBV7-2 and TRBJ1-5; D call uncertain. In germline, CDR1 is SGHTA, CDR2 FQGNSA. CDR3 length equals 17 residues. Trimming took off 2 bases at V and 0 bases at J, with 14 bases between the two ends. In DNA, the CDR3 is TGTGCCAGCAGCTTAAGCGTGTTCCCTGATAGCAATCAGCCCCAGCATTTT. Residues: CASSLSVFPDSNQPQHF.

This chain uses TRBV27 with TRBJ1-3; D unresolved. Germline V gene sequence: CDR1 MNHEY, CDR2 SMNVEV (reference sequence). The CDR3 runs to 15 residues. Trimming cost V 4 bases and J 4 bases, with 14 bases left between them. CDR3 amino acids: CASSSLAWGGNTIYF. The CDR3 region has the DNA TGTGCCAGCAGTTCGCTAGCTTGGGGAGGAAACACCATATATTTT.

V gene TRBV28 combines with J gene TRBJ2-7; 7 bases agree with TRBD2. This CDR3 is 14 amino acids long. The ends lost 6 bases at V and 5 bases at J; junction bases unmatched: 10. Germline-derived CDR1 and CDR2 are MDHEN and SYDVKM. The CDR3 sequence is CASRSWGEGDEQYV. The CDR3 DNA is TGTGCCAGCAGGAGCTGGGGGGAGGGCGACGAGCAGTACGTC.

The CDR3 loop reads CASSLGTGVGNEQFF. The CDR3 region has the DNA TGTGCCAGCAGCCTCGGGACAGGGGTAGGCAATGAGCAGTTCTTC. This chain connects TRBV13 to TRBJ2-1; 10 positions agree with TRBD1. The CDR3 length is 15 residues. The V and J ends lost 5 bases and 6 bases, in that order; junction bases with no gene match: 7. The germline V gene encodes CDR1 PRHDT and CDR2 FYEKMQ (reference sequence).

This clone was detected only once. The rearrangement uses TRBV6-1 and TRBJ1-1; unclear D gene. Germline CDR1 is MNHNS and CDR2 is SASEGT. This CDR3 has 15 amino acids. V gave up 2 bases and J gave up 5 bases, with 15 bases separating them. This CDR3 reads CASSEFWQAGTEAFF. The DNA of the CDR3 is TGTGCCAGCAGTGAATTCTGGCAGGCGGGGACTGAAGCTTTCTTT.

This clone was observed a handful of times. The chain links TRBV30 to TRBJ2-6; no firm D call. The CDR3 totals 16 residues. V lost 4 bases and J 0 bases, leaving 13 bases between the germline ends. Germline loops: CDR1 GTSNPN, CDR2 SVGIG (reference sequence). CDR3 amino acids: CAWNPGLFSGANVLTF. The CDR3 DNA follows: TGTGCCTGGAACCCAGGTCTCTTCTCTGGGGCCAACGTCCTGACTTTC.

A note on this clone: Other DNA sequences in the same sample also yield this CDR3. The chain carries TRBV2 and TRBJ2-1, with 13 bases identical to TRBD2. Losses at the gene ends were 2 bases for V and 3 bases for J; bases not matched to a gene: 10. This CDR3 contains 19 residues. Per germline, CDR1 SNHLY and CDR2 FYNNEI. This chain's CDR3 is CASSELTGTSGVLYNEQFF. The CDR3 DNA reads TGTGCCAGCAGTGAACTCACGGGGACTAGCGGGGTCCTCTACAATGAGCAGTTCTTC.

The chain has TRBV9 and TRBJ2-7; 13 bases line up with TRBD2. The CDR3 contains 16 residues. The junction had 6 bases not matched to a gene; V was cut back by 2 bases and J by 4 bases. Germline V lookup: CDR1 SGDLS, CDR2 YYNGEE. CDR3 DNA: TGTGCCAGCAGCGTTAGCCCGGGACTAGCGGGGTACGAGCAGTACGTC. Its translation: CASSVSPGLAGYEQYV.

The V gene is TRBV10-3, the J gene TRBJ2-7, with 7 bases identical to TRBD1. V lost 3 bases to trimming and J lost 2 bases; unmatched junction nucleotides: 4. This CDR3 comprises 14 residues. Germline loops: CDR1 ENHRY, CDR2 SYGVKD. Written as DNA, the CDR3 is TGTGCCATCAGTGAAAACCAGGGGGCCTACGAGCAGTACTTC. Encoded protein: CAISENQGAYEQYF.

CDR3 bases: TGTGCCAGCAGCACGGGGGTTCCTAACTATGGCTACACCTTC. This codes for CASSTGVPNYGYTF. The chain is built from TRBV5-5 and TRBJ1-2; weak D call: TRBD1 (5 bases). Deletions cut 4 bases from V and 0 bases from J, with 10 bases between. This CDR3 region has 14 residues. In germline, CDR1 is SGHKS, CDR2 YYEKEE (reference sequence).

This chain links TRBV6-5 with TRBJ1-1, with a possible D match to TRBD1 (6 bases). The CDR3 loop spans 14 amino acids. Germline V CDR1 and CDR2: MNHEY, SVGAGI. V shed 6 bases and J shed 4 bases, with 15 bases lying between them. The CDR3, as DNA: TGTGCCAGCAGCCGCGAGGGGGGGTTCACTGAAGCTTTCTTT. Translated, it gives CASSREGGFTEAFF.

In its sample, this clone was seen once. The chain combines TRBV5-1 with TRBJ1-5, with D perhaps TRBD1 (6 bases). Germline V gene lookup returns CDR1 SGHRS and CDR2 YFSETQ. Trimming pared 4 bases from V and 0 bases from J, leaving 14 bases between. The CDR3 contains 16 residues. The CDR3 region has the DNA TGCGCCAGCAGCGAGGGGACATTAGTTAGCAATCAGCCCCAGCATTTT. This encodes CASSEGTLVSNQPQHF. The full variable domain, rest sourced from reference TRBV5-1 and TRBJ1-5, is KAGVTQTPRYLIKTRGQQVTLSCSPISGHRSVSWYQQTPGQGLQFLFEYFSETQRNKGNFPGRFSGRQFSNSRSEMNVSTLELGDSALYLCASSEGTLVSNQPQHFGDGTRLSIL.